What follows are 5 T cell receptor beta chains derived from one specimen sequenced in a study of PD-L1 blockade in urothelial cancer. The time point is: pretreatment peripheral blood. The data were produced by immunoSEQ multiplex PCR, yet TCRdb's version contains in-frame clones alone and is incomplete. Of 130,000 or so clones in the sample, about four fifths are singletons; the top ten hold 3% to 4%. The material sequenced was PBMCs, taken around atezolizumab (anti-PD-L1) treatment. These receptors came from a man in his fifties or sixties with urothelial cancer.

The rearrangement joins TRBV7-2 to TRBJ1-2, with no clear D. Trimming took off 5 bases at V and 6 bases at J, with 19 bases between the two ends. The CDR3 has 15 residues. Germline V gives CDR1 SGHTA, CDR2 FQGNSA. This CDR3 is CASSPAAGAFDGYTF. The CDR3 DNA sequence: TGTGCCAGCAGCCCAGCCGCGGGTGCGTTTGATGGCTACACCTTC. The whole variable domain, remainder taken from reference TRBV7-2 and TRBJ1-2, is GAGVSQSPSNKVTEKGKDVELRCDPISGHTALYWYRQSLGQGLEFLIYFQGNSAPDKSGLPSDRFSAERTGGSVSTLTIQRTQQEDSAVYLCASSPAAGAFDGYTFGSGTRLTVV.

The J gene is TRBJ2-5, the V gene TRBV5-6; a possible D gene is TRBD2 (6 bases). Trimming cost V 0 bases and J 4 bases, with 19 bases left between them. Looked up from germline, CDR1 is SGHDT and CDR2 is YYEEEE. The CDR3 contains 17 residues. CDR3 bases: TGTGCCAGCAGCTTGGGGCGGGATCGGCGCGGAATAGAGACCCAGTACTTC. Amino acids: CASSLGRDRRGIETQYF.

This clone has a handful of counts. This chain connects TRBV5-1 to TRBJ1-1; D is ambiguous. The V end lost 3 bases, the J end lost 0 bases, and 9 bases lay between the germline ends. This CDR3 has 14 amino acids. Per germline, CDR1 SGHRS and CDR2 YFSETQ. The CDR3 coding sequence is TGCGCCAGCAGCTCGGGTTTGGTGAACACTGAAGCTTTCTTT. This translates into CASSSGLVNTEAFF. The whole variable domain, remainder taken from reference TRBV5-1 and TRBJ1-1, is KAGVTQTPRYLIKTRGQQVTLSCSPISGHRSVSWYQQTPGQGLQFLFEYFSETQRNKGNFPGRFSGRQFSNSRSEMNVSTLELGDSALYLCASSSGLVNTEAFFGQGTRLTVV.

This chain connects TRBV18 to TRBJ1-1; 8 positions match TRBD1. The CDR3 loop spans 17 amino acids. The V segment lost 3 bases and the J segment 4 bases; nucleotides outside the gene matches: 13. CDR1 KGHSH and CDR2 LQKENI come from the germline V gene. The CDR3 bases are TGTGCCAGCTCACCGCGACAGGGGTCCTATGCGGGCACTGAAGCTTTCTTT. Its translation: CASSPRQGSYAGTEAFF.

This chain uses TRBV9 with TRBJ1-6; 7 bases match TRBD1. J was trimmed by 9 bases and V by 3 bases; bases with no gene match: 12. The CDR3 has 16 residues. The germline V gene encodes CDR1 SGDLS and CDR2 YYNGEE. This chain's CDR3 is CASSAAGGTVGSPLHF. CDR3 in DNA: TGTGCCAGCAGCGCCGCGGGGGGGACAGTGGGTTCACCCCTCCACTTT.